This entry features one T cell receptor beta chain sequence. Time point in this sample: cycle 4 day 1 (C4D1), after around six weeks of nivolumab. Each of the patients experienced relapse following autologous stem cell transplantation, and their brentuximab vedotin exposure differed. This sample stems from a study of PD-1 blockade in classical Hodgkin lymphoma. The table came from immunoSEQ multiplex PCR; TCRdb's copy has only in-frame clones and leaves some out. This sample has about 41,000 clones, with 55% to 70% found just once. The germline V gene has CDR1 LGHNA and CDR2 YSLEER. This CDR3 region has 13 residues. V lost 4 bases and J 9 bases, leaving 14 bases between the germline ends.

The starting material was peripheral blood mononuclear cells (PBMCs), obtained before the fourth cycle of nivolumab. The origin of this receptor is a human donor with classical Hodgkin lymphoma. The chain is built from TRBV4-3 and TRBJ2-3; D perhaps matches TRBD1 (6 bases). The CDR3 DNA is TGCGCCAGCAGCCCCGACACAGGGTCGACGCAGTATTTT. This sequence encodes CASSPDTGSTQYF.